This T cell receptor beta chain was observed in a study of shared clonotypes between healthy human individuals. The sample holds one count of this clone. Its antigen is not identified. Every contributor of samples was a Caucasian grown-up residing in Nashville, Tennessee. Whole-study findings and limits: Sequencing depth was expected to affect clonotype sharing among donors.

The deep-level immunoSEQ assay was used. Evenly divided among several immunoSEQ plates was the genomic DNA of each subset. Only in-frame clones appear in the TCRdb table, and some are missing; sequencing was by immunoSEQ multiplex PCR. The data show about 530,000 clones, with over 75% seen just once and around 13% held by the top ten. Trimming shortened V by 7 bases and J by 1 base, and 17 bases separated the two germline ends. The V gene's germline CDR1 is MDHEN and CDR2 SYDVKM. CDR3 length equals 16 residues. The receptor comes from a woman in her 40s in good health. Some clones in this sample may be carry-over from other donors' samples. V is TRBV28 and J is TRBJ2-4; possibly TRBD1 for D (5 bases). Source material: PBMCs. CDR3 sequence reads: CASNGARGDAKNIQYF. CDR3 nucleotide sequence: TGTGCCAGCAATGGGGCAAGAGGAGATGCCAAAAACATTCAGTACTTC.